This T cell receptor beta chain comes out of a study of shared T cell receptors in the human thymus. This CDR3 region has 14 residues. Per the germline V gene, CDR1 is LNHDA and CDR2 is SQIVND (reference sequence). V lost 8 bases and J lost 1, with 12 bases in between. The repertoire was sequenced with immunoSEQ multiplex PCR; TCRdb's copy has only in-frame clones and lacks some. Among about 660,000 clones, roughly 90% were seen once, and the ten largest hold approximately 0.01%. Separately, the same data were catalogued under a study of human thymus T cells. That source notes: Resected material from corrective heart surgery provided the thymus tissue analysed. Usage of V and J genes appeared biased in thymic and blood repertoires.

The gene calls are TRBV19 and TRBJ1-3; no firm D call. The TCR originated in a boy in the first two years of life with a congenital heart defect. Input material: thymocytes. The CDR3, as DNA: TGTGCCAGTGGAGCCCCACTATCTGGAAACACCATATATTTT. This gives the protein CASGAPLSGNTIYF.